This T cell receptor beta chain was retrieved from a study of cytomegalovirus exposure and HLA in healthy donors (dated 2017 in TCRdb). Study-wide context: In an earlier analysis of 450 to 750 of the donors, around 300 Gb of sequence data and 100 million or so unique TCR beta sequences from approximately 180 million T cells were reported. On average, around 240,000 unique TCR beta nucleotide sequences were sequenced per donor among roughly 430 genotyped donors of the cohort, with roughly 18% of those sequences being non-productive. All discovery cohort repertoires had been generated on a single sequencing platform. In a later analysis, previously published TCR beta repertoires from 666 donors were re-analyzed and high-resolution HLA genotyping was added so that TCR occurrence patterns could be studied. A later genetic analysis took genome-wide SNP genotypes for about 55% of the 666 donors and used that subset as a discovery cohort. Because of strong linkage in the cohort, roughly five DR-DQ haplotypes were treated as single units for association and clustering. The T cell repertoires of around 730 subjects were profiled by immunosequencing and related to cytomegalovirus serostatus. The aim of the study was to test whether cataloging public T cell receptors could identify signatures of past pathogen exposure. Rather than using new phenotypic data, the later analysis identified candidate immune exposures from TCR beta sequences and from how often those sequences occurred across donors. To decide whether each TCR beta V gene segment behaved as functional or pseudogenic, an earlier analysis of 587 of the donors relied on high-throughput TCR beta sequencing. A separate validation cohort of approximately 130 different subjects was used in addition to the roughly 720-subject first cohort. Class I and class II HLA loci were covered by the typing at four-digit resolution. The number of donors typed differed by locus, with about 629-630 for A, B, C, DRB1 and DQB1, 522 for DQA1, 606 for DPA1, and around 460 for DPB1. High-throughput TCR immunosequencing, statistical association of individual TCRs with disease status, and machine learning were combined to predict cytomegalovirus infection status. Roughly 310 gigabases of sequencing data and approximately 84 million unique TCR sequences were included in an early release covering about 700 HLA-typed donors. Of the roughly 390 genotyped donors, approximately 81% were placed in the genetic ancestry cluster associated with self-reported Caucasian donors. Donor age, sex, ethnicity and CMV serostatus were compiled together with the repertoire data. What the study reported, not specific to this receptor: In a later analysis, HLA-associated TCR beta chains were found to be more clonally expanded and to have lower generation probabilities than equally common non-associated chains. The study listed 164 TCR beta chains as associated with cytomegalovirus. Specific HLA alleles were associated with roughly 16,000 TCR beta sequences at a false discovery rate of 0.05 in a later analysis. Correlated functional status among segregating V segments might be attributable to linkage disequilibrium, but an unknown experimental factor could not be ruled out. An earlier analysis of 450 to 750 of the donors showed that most TCR beta V segments appeared in productive rearrangements either about 90% or about 30% of the time, which broadly matched IMGT annotations. A further reported finding was that TCR beta sequences accurately predicted the HLA-A and HLA-B alleles for most subjects in the first cohort. Most TCR sequences were observed very rarely across donors, whereas some public TCRs were present in many individuals. This cohort had only TCR beta chains sequenced, and the lack of alpha or paired-chain data limited which features could be detected. Because the 87-base-pair reads could not distinguish some IMGT-functional V segments, including TRBV6-2 and TRBV6-3, those segments were excluded. It was suggested by the authors that the approach could potentially be generalized to other disease states and immunological phenotypes. The earlier analysis of 450 to 700 of the donors excluded fewer than 20 rarely observed V segments, including chromosome 9 orphons, because counts were too low. A later genetic analysis associated a missense DCLRE1C variant with V-gene and J-gene trimming of TCR beta chains, and an independent cohort replicated the association. In vitro tests confirmed that three of the cytomegalovirus-associated TCR beta chains recognize cytomegalovirus antigens. In both the original and validation cohorts, the classifier was reported to diagnose cytomegalovirus status with high specificity and sensitivity. Assigning TCR associations to individual alleles was difficult when HLA alleles, especially DR and DQ, strongly co-occurred. In a later genetic analysis, fewer N-insertions in productive TCRs were reported among donors in an Asian-associated ancestry cluster than the roughly 700-donor mean. Sequencing depth was assumed to be roughly uniform across donors in the presence/absence analyses, though that assumption may not hold. A cluster of highly shared sequence variants was judged likely to be a technical artifact of the sequencing pipeline. In a later analysis, TCR association rates were found to vary across HLA loci, with the most associated TCRs seen for DRB1 alleles and the fewest for HLA-C alleles. Because HLA typing was unavailable for some donors at each locus, only the typed subset was used in association tests. CMV serostatus was the only immune exposure information available for the cohort. According to a later analysis, parvovirus B19, influenza, CMV and Epstein-Barr virus appeared linked to several top co-occurrence clusters. A later analysis found that most CMV-associated TCR beta chains appeared HLA-restricted, with HLA associations seemingly driven largely by CMV exposure.

The cohort consisted of some 730 healthy bone marrow donors. At the time of sampling, every cohort member was nominally healthy, though immune exposures that went unrecorded were likely present. The donor was CMV seronegative and was included in the group of a few hundred seronegative cohort members. A peripheral blood sample was collected from each donor, and TCR beta sequencing was performed on peripheral blood mononuclear cells. Genomic DNA was extracted from the blood cell samples with the Qiagen DNeasy Blood Extraction Kit. Receptors were amplified or captured by the immunoSEQ multiplex PCR assay. For the multiplex PCR, a mixture combining 60 forward primers for TCR Vbeta segments and 13 reverse primers for TCR Jbeta segments was used. Amplification of the CDR3 region of rearranged TCR beta genes was performed with a multiplex PCR assay on genomic DNA. The Illumina HiSeq System was used to sequence the amplified TCR beta libraries as 87-base-pair reads. Under the source paper's analysis protocol: Across the 600 to 700 repertoires, a later analysis counted some 81 million unique TCR beta chains, approximately 12 million of which were shared by at least two donors. Raw reads were error-corrected and collapsed into unique sequences by a nearest-neighbor algorithm in which closely related sequences were merged to remove PCR and sequencing errors. V, D and J gene segments were assigned by aligning CDR3 sequences to IMGT reference sequences. For a sequence to be retained, at least a six-nucleotide match to both a V gene segment and a J gene segment was required. A rearrangement was called productive if the CDR3 had no stop codons and remained in frame with V and J, and every other rearrangement was called non-productive. CDR3 was defined according to IMGT convention as the region running from the second conserved V-encoded cysteine to the conserved J-encoded phenylalanine. In an earlier analysis of approximately 590 of the donors, sequences lacking an unambiguous match to a single V gene segment were excluded. In an earlier analysis of several hundred of the donors, a V segment was called functional when productive rearrangements were above 56.7%, and segregating when the standard deviation between donors exceeded 5%. A statistical classification framework was developed to diagnose cytomegalovirus status using the catalog of TCR beta chain sequences. A later analysis assigned V and J genes by comparing TCR nucleotide sequences with IMGT/GENE-DB human TR gene sequences. The TCRdist pipeline was used in a later analysis to assign CDR3 sequences and most-parsimonious VDJ recombination scenarios. In a later analysis, every TCR beta chain was defined by the combination of its CDR3 amino acid sequence and its V-gene family, and reads without a unique V-gene family were dropped. As a way to deal with suspected cross-contamination and a sequencing artifact, a later analysis dropped more than 500 nucleotide sequences that were highly shared and had low generation probability. In a later analysis, a clonal expansion index was calculated for each public chain from normalized within-repertoire ranks of inferred template counts. Generation probabilities in a later analysis came from a VDJ recombination model fitted to out-of-frame rearrangements, and those results were checked against IGoR. A later analysis scored TCR-TCR, TCR-HLA and TCR-CMV co-occurrence with hypergeometric tests, applying a repertoire-size bias correction to TCR pairs. In a later analysis, false discovery rates were estimated by permuting HLA or CMV assignments 20 times. In a later analysis, co-occurring TCRs were grouped with DBSCAN, and TCRdist sequence similarity was added when clustering was performed within HLA-allele-positive subsets. Repertoires with fewer than 30,000 or more than 120,000 public chains, plus five repertoires with anomalous nucleotide sharing, were excluded from co-occurrence clustering. TCRdb retrieved this table from immuneACCESS and kept in-frame rearrangements only. Not all clones are present; in checked studies, unresolved V genes account for under half, and no reason is known for the remainder. Clone size and the V and J calls come from that table; the DNA yielded D and trimming. The sample table records 150,000 to 200,000 clones; about four fifths of these occur just once. 1.5% to 2% of the sample rests with the top ten.

Turning to this clone: This receptor's antigen is unknown. There are no base qualities to consult, and no much larger clone falls within one base.

Taken from cysteine to phenylalanine, the CDR3 has 15 residues. Here the CDR3 DNA is all that survives: 45 bases in frame from base 1. V is cut back by 5 bases and J by 3 bases, with 8 bases in the junction unmatched. Based on the germline V gene (reference sequence), the CDR1 and CDR2 sequences are MNHEY and SMNVEV. Recombination connected TRBV27 to TRBJ2-7, and TRBD2 aligns with 9 junction nucleotides. The TCR originated in a woman between 18 and 29 years old in good health and CMV-seronegative. The material sequenced was PBMCs. The CDR3 has the sequence CASSLAGPGGYEQYF. The sequence in DNA is TGTGCCAGCAGTCTAGCGGGGCCAGGGGGCTACGAGCAGTACTTC.